This entry is about one T cell receptor beta chain. CDR1 and CDR2 from the germline V gene are MNHEY and SVGEGT. This CDR3 has 18 residues. Trimming cost V 0 bases and J 0 bases, with 12 bases left between them. This specimen comes from a study of blood T cell repertoires in COVID-19. Some clones are missing from TCRdb's copy, which holds only in-frame ones; the method was immunoSEQ multiplex PCR. Among about 300,000 clones listed, about 85% were seen once. Sequenced input: PBMCs or T cells enriched from blood (not recorded which). V gene TRBV6-2 or TRBV6-3 combines with J gene TRBJ2-6; D might be TRBD2 (6 bases). The source of this sequence is a woman aged 50 to 60 who had recovered from COVID-19. CDR3 nucleotides: TGTGCCAGCAGTTACTCGAGAGCGGGCTTCTCTGGGGCCAACGTCCTGACTTTC. This translates into CASSYSRAGFSGANVLTF.